This T cell receptor (beta chain) was identified in a study of blood T cell repertoires in COVID-19. The table lists this clone with a count of one. Generated by immunoSEQ multiplex PCR, the TCRdb table keeps only in-frame clones and is missing some. The sample consists of roughly 300,000 clones, approximately 81% of them appearing once. Germline V gives CDR1 SGDLS, CDR2 YYNGEE. The V segment lost 4 bases and the J segment 4 bases; nucleotides outside the gene matches: 12. The CDR3 has 16 amino acids. The source of this sequence is a woman between 55 and 75 years old with active or convalescent COVID-19. The sequenced sample was peripheral blood. The chain uses TRBV9 and TRBJ2-3; TRBD2 matches at 7 bases. The chain's CDR3 is CASSPPGRAGADTQYF. For the CDR3, the DNA is TGTGCCAGCAGCCCCCCGGGGAGGGCCGGTGCAGATACGCAGTATTTT.